Listed here are 32 T cell receptor beta chains from one sample, sequenced in a study of control samples from healthy donors and cancer patients. Here immunoSEQ multiplex PCR was the method, and the copy in TCRdb shows in-frame clones only, minus some. The repertoire holds about 150,000 clones, with 85% to 95% as singletons. Sequenced material: blood. Every receptor here comes from a man aged 35 to 55 in good health.

Points on this clone: At one of its ends the junction is not consistent with the germline gene, which may arise from a read error. This chain joins TRBV5-3 and TRBJ1-1; D possibly corresponds to TRBD1 (6 bases). TRBV5-3 is an open reading frame, and its role is uncertain. The CDR3 extends over 15 amino acids. The CDR3 region has the DNA TGTGCCAGAAGCTCTCTCCAGGGGAAGAACTCTGAAGCTTTCTTT. Its translation: CARSSLQGKNSEAFF.

In DNA form, the CDR3 reads TGTGCCAGCGGGGGCAGGACAGGGGGCTCACCCCTCCACTTT. It encodes CASGGRTGGSPLHF. The V and J genes are TRBV2 and TRBJ1-6; 11 bases fit TRBD1. Germline CDR1 SNHLY, CDR2 FYNNEI. The CDR3 consists of 14 residues. Unmatched junction bases numbered 7, after V lost 8 bases and J lost 10 bases.

The chain has TRBV5-1 and TRBJ1-2, with 7 bases lining up with TRBD1. Looked up from germline, CDR1 is SGHRS and CDR2 is YFSETQ. The CDR3 runs to 15 residues. The junction had 5 bases not matched to a gene; V was cut back by 0 bases and J by 3 bases. CDR3 residues: CASSLDVRGDYGYTF. The CDR3 DNA reads as TGCGCCAGCAGCTTGGACGTCAGGGGGGACTATGGCTACACCTTC.

Concerning this clone: Other DNA sequences in the same sample also yield this CDR3. This sequence joins TRBV18 and TRBJ1-1; D is uncertain. V lost 2 bases to trimming and J lost 0 bases, with 4 bases between them. There are 13 residues in the CDR3. Germline lookup yields CDR1 KGHSH and CDR2 LQKENI. The CDR3 is CASSPSLNTEAFF. The CDR3 nucleotides read TGTGCCAGCTCACCATCGTTGAACACTGAAGCTTTCTTT.

This rearrangement joins TRBV11-2 to TRBJ2-3, with D tentatively TRBD2 (5 bases). V lost 2 bases to trimming and J lost 1 base, with 10 bases between them. The CDR3 length is 15 residues. Germline V lookup: CDR1 SGHAT, CDR2 FQNNGV. The CDR3 is CASSLLSGGTDTQYF. CDR3 nucleotides: TGTGCCAGCAGCTTACTCTCCGGGGGCACAGATACGCAGTATTTT.

The rearrangement uses TRBV5-1 and TRBJ1-2; D might be TRBD1 (6 bases). In germline, CDR1 is SGHRS, CDR2 YFSETQ. The CDR3 is 15 residues long. V lost 0 bases and J lost 3, with 12 bases in between. CDR3 region: CASSLAGGADYGYTF. The CDR3 bases are TGCGCCAGCAGCTTGGCCGGGGGGGCGGACTATGGCTACACCTTC.

This chain joins TRBV19 and TRBJ1-2; maybe TRBD1 (6 bases). The V end was cut by 6 bases, the J end by 6 bases, with 14 bases between. Germline CDR1 reads LNHDA; CDR2 reads SQIVND (reference sequence). The CDR3 contains 13 residues. CDR3 coding DNA: TGTGCCAGTAGCAACAGGGCAGCCGATGGCTACACCTTC. Protein product: CASSNRAADGYTF.

The J gene is TRBJ1-5, the V gene TRBV21-1. TRBV21-1 is an annotated pseudogene. The CDR3 consists of 14 residues. The chain's CDR3 is CASKRRRVNQPQHF. Here the CDR3 DNA reads TGTGCCAGCAAGAGGAGAAGGGTCAATCAGCCCCAGCATTTT.

The table lists this clone with a count of one. This chain links TRBV19 with TRBJ2-1; tentatively, D is TRBD2 (6 bases). Germline values: CDR1 LNHDA, CDR2 SQIVND (reference sequence). This CDR3 has 15 residues. The V gene lost 6 bases and the J gene lost 4 bases, with 16 bases spanning the gap. The CDR3 spells CASRSGTGGYNEQFF. For the CDR3, the DNA is TGTGCCAGTAGATCCGGGACTGGGGGTTACAATGAGCAGTTCTTC.

The chain recombines TRBV4-2 with TRBJ1-2; D ambiguous. The CDR3 has 13 amino acids. V was shortened by 1 base and J by 3 bases, with 6 bases between the two germline ends. CDR1 LGHNA and CDR2 YNFKEQ come from the germline V gene. For the CDR3, the DNA is TGTGCCAGCAGCCAAGCCACATACTATGGCTACACCTTC. It specifies CASSQATYYGYTF.

A few counts support this clone. The V call is TRBV28, the J call TRBJ1-1, with D unclear. Trimming left V 9 bases short and J 0 bases short, with 17 bases between. The germline V gene encodes CDR1 MDHEN and CDR2 SYDVKM. CDR3 size: 15 residues. CDR3 residues: CASGTTSAMNTEAFF. The DNA of the CDR3 is TGTGCCAGTGGAACGACCTCAGCTATGAACACTGAAGCTTTCTTT. Variable domain in full (rest from reference TRBV28 and TRBJ1-1): DVKVTQSSRYLVKRTGEKVFLECVQDMDHENMFWYRQDPGLGLRLIYFSYDVKMKEKGDIPEGYSVSREKKERFSLILESASTNQTSMYLCASGTTSAMNTEAFFGQGTRLTVV.

This chain connects TRBV12-3 or TRBV12-4 to TRBJ2-7, with unresolved D. There are 13 residues in the CDR3. The ends were cut back, 3 bases at V and 0 bases at J, with 6 bases in the middle. CDR3: CASSFQSSYEQYF. The CDR3 region has the DNA TGTGCCAGCAGTTTCCAGAGCTCCTACGAGCAGTACTTC.

CDR3 amino acids: CASSLAGTNGYTF. Here the CDR3 DNA reads TGTGCCAGCAGCTTAGCCGGGACGAATGGCTACACCTTC. The chain couples TRBV7-2 to TRBJ1-2, with D perhaps TRBD1 (5 bases). The CDR3 totals 13 residues. V gave up 0 bases and J gave up 6 bases, with 8 bases separating them. Germline V gene sequence: CDR1 SGHTA, CDR2 FQGNSA. Supplemented by reference TRBV7-2 and TRBJ1-2, the full variable domain reads GAGVSQSPSNKVTEKGKDVELRCDPISGHTALYWYRQSLGQGLEFLIYFQGNSAPDKSGLPSDRFSAERTGGSVSTLTIQRTQQEDSAVYLCASSLAGTNGYTFGSGTRLTVV.

This chain connects TRBV28 to TRBJ1-2, with D perhaps matching TRBD1 (6 bases). The V end was cut by 5 bases, the J end by 4 bases, with 17 bases between. The CDR3 contains 15 residues. Germline V gene lookup returns CDR1 MDHEN and CDR2 SYDVKM. CDR3 DNA sequence: TGTGCCAGCAGTAAGACCGATGCCAGGGGCTATGGCTACACCTTC. Protein sequence: CASSKTDARGYGYTF.

This clone came up once. The rearrangement joins TRBV30 to TRBJ1-4; 7 nucleotides match TRBD1. Germline V lookup: CDR1 GTSNPN, CDR2 SVGIG (reference sequence). The CDR3 is 15 residues long. The V and J ends lost 3 bases and 0 bases, in that order; junction bases with no gene match: 4. CDR3 loop: CAWSGQVATNEKLFF. For the CDR3, the DNA is TGTGCCTGGAGCGGACAGGTCGCAACTAATGAAAAACTGTTTTTT.

This clone was seen a single time. The chain recombines TRBV13 with TRBJ1-3, with a weak D call TRBD1 (6 bases). The CDR3 extends over 15 amino acids. With 5 bases removed from V and 0 bases from J, the gap between germline ends came to 11 bases. Germline loops: CDR1 PRHDT, CDR2 FYEKMQ (reference sequence). The CDR3 is CASSQGSYSGNTIYF. CDR3 in DNA: TGTGCCAGCAGCCAGGGGAGCTACTCTGGAAACACCATATATTTT.

The V call is TRBV28, the J call TRBJ1-2, with D possibly being TRBD1 (5 bases). Trimming shortened V by 6 bases and J by 4 bases, and 9 bases separated the two germline ends. Germline V gene lookup returns CDR1 MDHEN and CDR2 SYDVKM. The CDR3 consists of 12 residues. CDR3: CASRSGIYGYTF. The CDR3 nucleotides read TGTGCCAGCAGGTCAGGGATCTATGGCTACACCTTC.

J is TRBJ1-1 and V is TRBV2; D not resolved. Per germline, CDR1 SNHLY and CDR2 FYNNEI. The CDR3 sequence is 15 residues long. V shed 5 bases and J shed 4 bases, with 17 bases lying between them. The DNA for the CDR3 is TGTGCCAGCAGTTTTCTCCGGGTTGCGGGCACTGAAGCTTTCTTT. This codes for CASSFLRVAGTEAFF.

This chain joins TRBV24-1 and TRBJ1-2, with D perhaps matching TRBD1 (6 bases). Per germline, CDR1 KGHDR and CDR2 SFDVKD. The CDR3 sequence is 13 residues long. Trimming removed 7 bases at V and 5 bases at J, with 13 bases between. The CDR3 DNA sequence: TGTGCCACCAGCCCCGGACAGCTATATGGCTACACCTTC. Amino acid sequence: CATSPGQLYGYTF.

The rearrangement uses TRBV7-2 and TRBJ1-4, with D uncertain. The V and J ends lost 1 base and 8 bases respectively, with 5 bases between them. The germline V gene has CDR1 SGHTA and CDR2 FQGNSA. The CDR3 consists of 12 residues. The CDR3 nucleotides read TGTGCCAGCAGCTTAGACAGAGAAAAACTGTTTTTT. Residues: CASSLDREKLFF. Full variable domain (missing parts from reference TRBV7-2 and TRBJ1-4): GAGVSQSPSNKVTEKGKDVELRCDPISGHTALYWYRQSLGQGLEFLIYFQGNSAPDKSGLPSDRFSAERTGGSVSTLTIQRTQQEDSAVYLCASSLDREKLFFGSGTQLSVL.

The J gene is TRBJ1-4, the V gene TRBV28; the match to TRBD1 covers 12 bases. The CDR3 contains 15 residues. J gave up 8 bases and V 6 bases, and 7 bases lay outside the gene matches. CDR1 MDHEN and CDR2 SYDVKM come from the germline V gene. CDR3 in DNA: TGTGCCAGCAGCCCAGGGGGGACAGGGGGCGAAAAACTGTTTTTT. It translates to CASSPGGTGGEKLFF.

This rearrangement joins TRBV19 to TRBJ1-1; D is perhaps TRBD1 (6 bases). Trimming cost V 4 bases and J 6 bases, with 18 bases left between them. The CDR3 is 15 amino acids. The germline CDR1 and CDR2 sequences are LNHDA and SQIVND (reference sequence). The CDR3 bases are TGTGCCAGTAGTAAAACAGGGAATCGAAACGCTGAAGCTTTCTTT. Translated, it gives CASSKTGNRNAEAFF. The full variable domain, in which reference TRBV19 and TRBJ1-1 provide the parts outside the CDR3, is DGGITQSPKYLFRKEGQNVTLSCEQNLNHDAMYWYRQDPGQGLRLIYYSQIVNDFQKGDIAEGYSVSREKKESFPLTVTSAQKNPTAFYLCASSKTGNRNAEAFFGQGTRLTVV.

The chain recombines TRBV19 with TRBJ1-1, with D maybe TRBD1 (5 bases). This CDR3 has 16 residues. Trimming removed 5 bases at V and 3 bases at J, with 19 bases between. From germline, CDR1 is LNHDA and CDR2 SQIVND (reference sequence). The CDR3 region has the DNA TGTGCCAGTAGTGGGTCTCTGGGGCTAGGGGACACTGAAGCTTTCTTT. It codes for CASSGSLGLGDTEAFF.

The V gene is TRBV7-9, the J gene TRBJ1-1; TRBD1 might be the D (5 bases). The ends were cut back, 5 bases at V and 10 bases at J, with 20 bases in the middle. Germline CDR1 is SEHNR and CDR2 is FQNEAQ (reference sequence). The CDR3 has 14 amino acids. The CDR3 here is CASSKSGQSRAAFF. CDR3 DNA sequence: TGTGCCAGCAGCAAATCAGGCCAGTCCAGGGCAGCTTTCTTT. Drawing the rest from reference TRBV7-9 and TRBJ1-1, the complete variable domain is DTGVSQNPRHKITKRGQNVTFRCDPISEHNRLYWYRQTLGQGPEFLTYFQNEAQLEKSRLLSDRFSAERPKGSFSTLEIQRTEQGDSAMYLCASSKSGQSRAAFFGQGTRLTVV.

Comment on this clone: Distinct nucleotide sequences in the sample also encode this CDR3. V and J are TRBV6-4 and TRBJ2-1; 10 bases agree with TRBD2. The CDR3 spans 15 residues. Germline V CDR1 and CDR2: MRHNA, SNTAGT. Trimming at V came to 0 bases and at J to 7 bases, leaving 3 bases not matched to a gene. The CDR3 is CASSDSSGGANEQFF. The DNA for the CDR3 is TGTGCCAGCAGTGACTCCAGCGGGGGGGCGAATGAGCAGTTCTTC.

V is TRBV12-3 or TRBV12-4 and J is TRBJ1-1; D gene unclear. The CDR3 spans 11 residues. Trimming took 7 bases from V and 4 from J, leaving 7 bases between them. The CDR3 reads CASKARTEAFF. DNA of the CDR3: TGTGCCAGCAAGGCCCGCACTGAAGCTTTCTTT.

The rearrangement uses TRBV19 and TRBJ1-2; D remains ambiguous. The length of the CDR3 is 12 residues. The V gene lost 1 base and the J gene lost 7 bases, with 7 bases spanning the gap. Germline values: CDR1 LNHDA, CDR2 SQIVND (reference sequence). The CDR3 sequence is CASSIGTIGYTF. The CDR3, as DNA: TGTGCCAGTAGTATAGGAACGATTGGCTACACCTTC. Drawing the rest from reference TRBV19 and TRBJ1-2, the complete variable domain is DGGITQSPKYLFRKEGQNVTLSCEQNLNHDAMYWYRQDPGQGLRLIYYSQIVNDFQKGDIAEGYSVSREKKESFPLTVTSAQKNPTAFYLCASSIGTIGYTFGSGTRLTVV.

The chain carries TRBV19 and TRBJ1-1; no firm D call. Trimming took off 10 bases at V and 1 base at J, with 16 bases between the two ends. The germline CDR1 and CDR2 sequences are LNHDA and SQIVND (reference sequence). This CDR3 has 14 residues. CDR3 loop: CATEKGSSNTEAFF. CDR3 bases: TGTGCCACCGAGAAGGGCAGCTCGAACACTGAAGCTTTCTTT.

This chain connects TRBV6-6 to TRBJ1-6; D is possibly TRBD1 (5 bases). Trimming cost V 6 bases and J 8 bases, with 20 bases left between them. This CDR3 contains 16 residues. CDR1 and CDR2 from the germline V gene are MNHNY and SVGAGI (reference sequence). CDR3 bases: TGTGCCAGCAGGCCCGACAGTCCCTTCAGATATTCACCCCTCCACTTT. It is translated as CASRPDSPFRYSPLHF.

The chain uses TRBV10-3 and TRBJ1-5, with TRBD1 matching 8 bases. Per germline, CDR1 ENHRY and CDR2 SYGVKD. The CDR3 extends over 14 amino acids. J lost 9 bases, V lost 4 bases, and 8 bases had no gene match. The CDR3: CAISVTGGVWPQHF. The CDR3 region has the DNA TGTGCCATCAGTGTAACAGGGGGGGTCTGGCCCCAGCATTTT.

This chain uses TRBV12-5 with TRBJ1-2; D ambiguous. CDR1 LGHNT and CDR2 FRNRAP come from the germline V gene. This CDR3 has 13 amino acids. Trimming took off 6 bases at V and 5 bases at J, with 13 bases between the two ends. CDR3 in amino acids: CASGLQLNYGYTF. The CDR3 DNA is TGTGCTAGTGGACTTCAGCTCAATTATGGCTACACCTTC.

The rearrangement uses TRBV27 and TRBJ2-1; 11 nucleotides line up with TRBD1. V lost 4 bases to trimming and J lost 5 bases; unmatched junction nucleotides: 7. Looked up from germline, CDR1 is MNHEY and CDR2 is SMNVEV (reference sequence). This CDR3 contains 16 residues. In nucleotides, the CDR3 is TGTGCCAGCAGTTCCTCCGGGACAGGGGGTGACAATGAGCAGTTCTTC. Encoded protein: CASSSSGTGGDNEQFF.